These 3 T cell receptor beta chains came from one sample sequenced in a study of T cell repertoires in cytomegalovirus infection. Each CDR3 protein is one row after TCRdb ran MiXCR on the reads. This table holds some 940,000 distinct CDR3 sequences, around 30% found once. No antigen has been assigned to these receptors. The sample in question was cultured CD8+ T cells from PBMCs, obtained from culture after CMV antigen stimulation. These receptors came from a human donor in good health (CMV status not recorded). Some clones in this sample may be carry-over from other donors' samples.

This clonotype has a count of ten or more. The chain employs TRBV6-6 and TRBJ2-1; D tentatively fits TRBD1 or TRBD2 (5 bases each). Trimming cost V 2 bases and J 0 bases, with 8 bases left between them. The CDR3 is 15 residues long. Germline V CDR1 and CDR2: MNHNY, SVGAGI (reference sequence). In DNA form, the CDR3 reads TGTGCCAGCAGTTACCTGAGGGGCTCCTACAATGAGCAGTTCTTC. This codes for CASSYLRGSYNEQFF.

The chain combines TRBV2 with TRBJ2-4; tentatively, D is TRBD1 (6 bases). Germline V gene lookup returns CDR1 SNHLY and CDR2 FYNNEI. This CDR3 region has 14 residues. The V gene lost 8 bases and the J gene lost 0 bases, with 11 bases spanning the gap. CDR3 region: CASGRGLAKNIQYF. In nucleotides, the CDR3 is TGTGCCAGCGGCAGGGGCCTAGCCAAAAACATTCAGTACTTC. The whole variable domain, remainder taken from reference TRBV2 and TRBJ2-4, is EPEVTQTPSHQVTQMGQEVILRCVPISNHLYFYWYRQILGQKVEFLVSFYNNEISEKSEIFDDQFSVERPDGSNFTLKIRSTKLEDSAMYFCASGRGLAKNIQYFGAGTRLSVL.

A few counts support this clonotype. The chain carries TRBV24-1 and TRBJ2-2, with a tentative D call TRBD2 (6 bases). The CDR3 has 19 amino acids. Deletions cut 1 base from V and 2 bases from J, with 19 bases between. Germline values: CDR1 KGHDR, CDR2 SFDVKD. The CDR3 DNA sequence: TGTGCCACCAGTGATTTTGGCTCCGTGGTAGCGGTAAACACCGGGGAGCTGTTTTTT. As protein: CATSDFGSVVAVNTGELFF.